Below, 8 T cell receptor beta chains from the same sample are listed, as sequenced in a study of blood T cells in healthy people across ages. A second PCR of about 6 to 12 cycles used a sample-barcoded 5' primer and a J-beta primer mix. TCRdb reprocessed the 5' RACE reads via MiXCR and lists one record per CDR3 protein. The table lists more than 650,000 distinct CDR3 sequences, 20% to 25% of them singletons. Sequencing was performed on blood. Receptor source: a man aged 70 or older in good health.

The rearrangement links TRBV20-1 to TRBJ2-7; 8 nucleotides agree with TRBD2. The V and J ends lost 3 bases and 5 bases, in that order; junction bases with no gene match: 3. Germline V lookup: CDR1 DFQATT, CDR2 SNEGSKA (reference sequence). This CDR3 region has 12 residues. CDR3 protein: CSARPGGHEQYF. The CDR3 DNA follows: TGCAGTGCTAGGCCGGGAGGGCACGAGCAGTACTTC.

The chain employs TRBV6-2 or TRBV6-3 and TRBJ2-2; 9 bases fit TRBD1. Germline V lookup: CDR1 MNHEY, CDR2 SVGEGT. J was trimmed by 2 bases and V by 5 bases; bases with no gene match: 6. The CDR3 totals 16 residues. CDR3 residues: CASSKQGAGNTGELFF. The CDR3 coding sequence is TGTGCCAGCAGTAAACAGGGGGCTGGAAACACCGGGGAGCTGTTTTTT.

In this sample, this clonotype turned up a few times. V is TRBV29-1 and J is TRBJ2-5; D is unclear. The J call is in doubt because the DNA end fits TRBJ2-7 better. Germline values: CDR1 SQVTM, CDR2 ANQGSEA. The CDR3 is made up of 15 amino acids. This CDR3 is CSVWTPSMVPYEQYV. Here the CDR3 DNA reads TGCAGCGTTTGGACGCCTTCGATGGTCCCCTACGAGCAGTACGTC.

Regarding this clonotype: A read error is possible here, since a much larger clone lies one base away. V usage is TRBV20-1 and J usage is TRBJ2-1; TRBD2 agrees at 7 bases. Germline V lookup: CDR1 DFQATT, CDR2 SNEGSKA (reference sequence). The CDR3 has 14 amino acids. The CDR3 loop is CSDREPSGYNEQFF. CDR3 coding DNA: TGCAGTGATAGAGAGCCTAGCGGCTACAATGAGCAGTTCTTC.

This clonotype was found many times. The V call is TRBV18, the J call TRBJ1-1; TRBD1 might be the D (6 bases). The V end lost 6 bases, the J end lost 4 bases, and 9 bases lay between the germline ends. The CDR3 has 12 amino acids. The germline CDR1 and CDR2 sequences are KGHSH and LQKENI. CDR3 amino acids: CASSPGATEAFF. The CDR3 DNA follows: TGTGCCAGCTCCCCAGGGGCCACTGAAGCTTTCTTT.

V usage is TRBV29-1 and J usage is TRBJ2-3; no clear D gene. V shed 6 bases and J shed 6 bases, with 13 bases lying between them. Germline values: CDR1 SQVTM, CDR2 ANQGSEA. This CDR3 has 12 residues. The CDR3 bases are TGCAGCGTACCCAAGGTGGGGGATACGCAGTATTTT. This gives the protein CSVPKVGDTQYF.

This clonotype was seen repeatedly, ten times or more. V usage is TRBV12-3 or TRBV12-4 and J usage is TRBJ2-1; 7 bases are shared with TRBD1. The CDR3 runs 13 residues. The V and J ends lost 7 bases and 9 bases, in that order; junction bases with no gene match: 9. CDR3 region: CASTIRQGTEQFF. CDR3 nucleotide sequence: TGTGCCAGCACCATTCGACAGGGAACTGAGCAGTTCTTC.

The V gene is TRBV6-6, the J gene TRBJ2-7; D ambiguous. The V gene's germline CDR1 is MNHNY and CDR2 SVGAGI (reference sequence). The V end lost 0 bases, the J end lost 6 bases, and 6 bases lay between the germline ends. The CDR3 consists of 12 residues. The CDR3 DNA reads TGTGCCAGCAGTTACTCGCGCAGCGAGCAGTACGTC. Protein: CASSYSRSEQYV.